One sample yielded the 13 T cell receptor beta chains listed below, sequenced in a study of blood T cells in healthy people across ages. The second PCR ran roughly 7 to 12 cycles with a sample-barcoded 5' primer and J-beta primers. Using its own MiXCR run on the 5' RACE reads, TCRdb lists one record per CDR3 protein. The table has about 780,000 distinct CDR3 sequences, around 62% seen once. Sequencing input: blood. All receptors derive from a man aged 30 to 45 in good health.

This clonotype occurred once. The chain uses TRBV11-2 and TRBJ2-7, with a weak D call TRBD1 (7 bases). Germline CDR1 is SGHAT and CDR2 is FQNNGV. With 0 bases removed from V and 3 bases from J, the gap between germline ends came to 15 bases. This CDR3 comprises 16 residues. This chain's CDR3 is CASSLEVAGGGYEQYF. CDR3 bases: TGTGCCAGCAGCTTAGAGGTTGCAGGGGGAGGCTACGAGCAGTACTTC. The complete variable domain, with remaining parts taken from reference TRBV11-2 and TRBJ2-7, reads EAGVAQSPRYKIIEKRQSVAFWCNPISGHATLYWYQQILGQGPKLLIQFQNNGVVDDSQLPKDRFSAERLKGVDSTLKIQPAKLEDSAVYLCASSLEVAGGGYEQYFGPGTRLTVT.

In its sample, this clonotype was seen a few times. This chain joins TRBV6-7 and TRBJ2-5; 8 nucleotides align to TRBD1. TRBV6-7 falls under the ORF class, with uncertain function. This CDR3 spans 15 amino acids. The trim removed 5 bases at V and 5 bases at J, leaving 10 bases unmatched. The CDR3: CASSRRTGSTETQYF. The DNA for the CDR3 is TGTGCCAGCAGTAGACGGACAGGGTCCACGGAGACCCAGTACTTC.

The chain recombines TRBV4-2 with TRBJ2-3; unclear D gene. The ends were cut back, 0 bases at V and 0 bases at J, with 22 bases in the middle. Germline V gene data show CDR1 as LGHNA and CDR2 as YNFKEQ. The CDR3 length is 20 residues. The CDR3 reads CASSQEVYSAYLSSTDTQYF. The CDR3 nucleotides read TGTGCCAGCAGCCAAGAAGTTTATTCGGCTTACCTATCTAGCACAGATACGCAGTATTTT.

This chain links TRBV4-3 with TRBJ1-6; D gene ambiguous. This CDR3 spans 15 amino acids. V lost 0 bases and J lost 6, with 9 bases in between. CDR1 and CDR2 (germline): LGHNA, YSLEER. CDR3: CASSQESRSNSPLHF. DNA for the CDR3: TGCGCCAGCAGCCAAGAATCCCGCAGTAATTCACCCCTCCACTTT.

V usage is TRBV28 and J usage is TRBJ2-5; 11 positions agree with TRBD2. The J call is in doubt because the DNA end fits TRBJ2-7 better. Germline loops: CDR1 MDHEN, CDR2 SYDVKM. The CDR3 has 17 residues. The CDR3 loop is CASSSLNPGLADYEQYF. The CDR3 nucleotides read TGTGCCAGCAGTTCCCTGAATCCGGGACTAGCGGACTACGAGCAGTACTTC.

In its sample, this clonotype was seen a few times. The CDR3 sequence: CSATSGDSGANVLTF. The CDR3 DNA reads TGCAGTGCTACCTCGGGGGACTCTGGGGCCAACGTCCTGACTTTC. The chain joins TRBV20-1 to TRBJ2-6; weak D call: TRBD2 (6 bases). V was pared by 4 bases and J by 0 bases, with 10 bases between. The CDR3 sequence is 15 residues long. Germline assignment: CDR1 DFQATT and CDR2 SNEGSKA (reference sequence).

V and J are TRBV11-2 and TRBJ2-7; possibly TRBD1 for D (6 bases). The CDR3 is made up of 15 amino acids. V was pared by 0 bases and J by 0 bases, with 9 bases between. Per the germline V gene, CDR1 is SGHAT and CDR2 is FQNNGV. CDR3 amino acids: CASSLDAGVSYEQYF. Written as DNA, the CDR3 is TGTGCCAGCAGCTTAGATGCAGGGGTCTCCTACGAGCAGTACTTC.

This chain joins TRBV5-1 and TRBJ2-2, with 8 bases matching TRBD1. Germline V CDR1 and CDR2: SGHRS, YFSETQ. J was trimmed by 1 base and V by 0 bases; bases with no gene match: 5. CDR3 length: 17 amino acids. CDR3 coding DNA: TGCGCCAGCAGCTTGGCTCCCGACAGGGGGAACACCGGGGAGCTGTTTTTT. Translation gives CASSLAPDRGNTGELFF.

The CDR3 bases are TGCGCCAGCAGATCTCGGGGCCGACCGGGGGGGCCAACCGAGCAGTACTTC. Residues: CASRSRGRPGGPTEQYF. The gene calls are TRBV10-2 and TRBJ2-7; TRBD2 agrees at 8 bases. Germline V gene data show CDR1 as WSHSY and CDR2 as SAAADI. The CDR3 contains 17 residues. V shed 6 bases and J 6 bases; nucleotides not matched to a gene: 19.

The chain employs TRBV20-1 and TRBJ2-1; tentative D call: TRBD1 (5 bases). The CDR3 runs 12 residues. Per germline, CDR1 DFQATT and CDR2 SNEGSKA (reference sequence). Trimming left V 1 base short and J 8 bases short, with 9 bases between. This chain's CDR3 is CSARGQGDEQFF. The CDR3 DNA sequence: TGCAGTGCTAGAGGGCAGGGCGATGAGCAGTTCTTC.

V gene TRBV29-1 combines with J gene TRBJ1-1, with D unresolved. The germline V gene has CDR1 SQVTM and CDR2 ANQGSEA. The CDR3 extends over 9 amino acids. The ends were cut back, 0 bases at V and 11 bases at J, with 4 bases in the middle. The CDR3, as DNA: TGCAGCGTTGAAGAAGAGGCTTTCTTT. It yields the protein CSVEEEAFF.

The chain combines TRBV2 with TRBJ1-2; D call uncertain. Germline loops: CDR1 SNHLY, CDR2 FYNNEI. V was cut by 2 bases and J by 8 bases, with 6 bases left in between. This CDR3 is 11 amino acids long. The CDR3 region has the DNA TGTGCCAGCAGTGAATATGAGGGCTACACCTTC. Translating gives CASSEYEGYTF.

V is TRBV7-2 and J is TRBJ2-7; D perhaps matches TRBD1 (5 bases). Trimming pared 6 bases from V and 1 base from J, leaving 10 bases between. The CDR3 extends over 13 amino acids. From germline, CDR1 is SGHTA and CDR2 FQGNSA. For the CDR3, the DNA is TGTGCCAGCAGGATAGGGGTTTCCTACGAGCAGTACTTC. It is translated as CASRIGVSYEQYF.